One sample yielded the 22 T cell receptor beta chains listed below, sequenced in a study of CD8+ T cells in alopecia areata. Treatment indicated: oral pan-JAK inhibitor, 5-10 mg twice daily. cDNA prepared by RNA extraction and subsequent reverse transcription served as the template for sequencing. Libraries were prepared by immunoSEQ multiplex PCR; TCRdb keeps only in-frame clonotypes and omits some of them. The table has 95,000 to 110,000 clones, roughly 84% seen once; the top ten hold around a quarter. The sequencing used CD8+ T cells sorted from blood, collected at week 24, from a patient treated with tofacitinib. These receptor sequences come from a human donor with alopecia areata.

This chain connects TRBV7-9 to TRBJ1-2; D remains ambiguous. The germline gives CDR1 SEHNR, CDR2 FQNEAQ (reference sequence). With 5 bases removed from V and 1 base from J, the gap between germline ends came to 14 bases. The CDR3 loop spans 15 amino acids. As DNA, the CDR3 is TGTGCCAGCAGCATACCCCCAGTGGGTAACTATGGCTACACCTTC. As protein: CASSIPPVGNYGYTF.

The DNA of the CDR3 is TGTGCCAGCGAGGCTGGAAACACCATATATTTT. Its protein product is CASEAGNTIYF. The chain couples TRBV10-3 to TRBJ1-3, with no clear D. V was clipped by 10 bases and J by 2 bases, with 6 bases between them. Looked up from germline, CDR1 is ENHRY and CDR2 is SYGVKD. CDR3 length: 11 amino acids.

The CDR3 loop reads CASSYPGGRVTDTQYF. The CDR3 DNA reads as TGTGCCAGCAGTTACCCGGGGGGTCGGGTCACAGATACGCAGTATTTT. V gene TRBV6-5 combines with J gene TRBJ2-3; 7 nucleotides agree with TRBD2. The CDR3 sequence is 16 residues long. The V and J ends lost 2 bases and 2 bases, in that order; junction bases with no gene match: 7. The germline V gene has CDR1 MNHEY and CDR2 SVGAGI.

The V and J genes are TRBV30 and TRBJ2-5, with TRBD1 matching over 11 bases. TRBJ2-7 explains the end of the DNA better; the J call may be wrong. Germline V gives CDR1 GTSNPN, CDR2 SVGIG (reference sequence). The length of the CDR3 is 14 residues. CDR3 DNA sequence: TGTGCCTGGACTCCGGGACAGGGGGCCTACGAGCAGTACTTC. Encoded protein: CAWTPGQGAYEQYF.

This clone was observed once. The chain couples TRBV2 to TRBJ1-1; unclear D gene. CDR1 is SNHLY and CDR2 is FYNNEI in the germline V gene. With 0 bases removed from V and 0 bases from J, the gap between germline ends came to 14 bases. The CDR3 has 17 residues. CDR3 loop: CASSEATLSLMNTEAFF. As DNA, the CDR3 is TGTGCCAGCAGTGAAGCGACCCTCAGTCTCATGAACACTGAAGCTTTCTTT.

The chain has TRBV4-1 and TRBJ2-3, with D perhaps matching TRBD2 (6 bases). The CDR3 loop spans 14 amino acids. The V end lost 5 bases, the J end lost 4 bases, and 13 bases lay between the germline ends. Per germline, CDR1 MGHRA and CDR2 YSYEKL. The CDR3, as DNA: TGCGCCAGCAGCTCTTGGGCGGGGCCAGATACGCAGTATTTT. Its translation is CASSSWAGPDTQYF.

V is TRBV27 and J is TRBJ1-1; a possible D gene is TRBD1 (5 bases). CDR1 and CDR2 (germline): MNHEY, SMNVEV (reference sequence). The CDR3 is 16 residues long. V gave up 2 bases and J gave up 2 bases, with 15 bases separating them. This CDR3 reads CASSLVPGVLNTEAFF. The CDR3 region has the DNA TGTGCCAGCAGTTTAGTCCCGGGGGTATTAAACACTGAAGCTTTCTTT.

V is TRBV7-9 and J is TRBJ2-7; no firm D call. CDR3 size: 14 residues. Germline V gene sequence: CDR1 SEHNR, CDR2 FQNEAQ (reference sequence). V was clipped by 5 bases and J by 2 bases, with 13 bases between them. CDR3 bases: TGTGCCAGCAGCCGTCCGTTTTTAACCTACGAGCAGTACTTC. This gives the protein CASSRPFLTYEQYF.

V usage is TRBV19 and J usage is TRBJ2-1; 7 nucleotides line up with TRBD2. The CDR3 is 14 residues long. Germline assignment: CDR1 LNHDA and CDR2 SQIVND (reference sequence). V shed 9 bases, J shed 9 bases, and the junction held 14 bases outside the gene matches. CDR3 sequence reads: CASRLARTVGEQFF. DNA for the CDR3: TGTGCCAGCCGACTAGCTCGAACTGTTGGTGAGCAGTTCTTC.

This clone occurred once. The J gene is TRBJ2-1, the V gene TRBV29-1; D might be TRBD1 or TRBD2, each matching 6 bases. V was trimmed by 7 bases and J by 6 bases, leaving 13 bases between them. From germline, CDR1 is SQVTM and CDR2 ANQGSEA. The CDR3 covers 12 residues. The DNA for the CDR3 is TGCAGCGGTAACAGGGAGGTCAATGAGCAGTTCTTC. Protein sequence: CSGNREVNEQFF.

The chain uses TRBV27 and TRBJ1-2; 11 bases match TRBD1. CDR1 is MNHEY and CDR2 is SMNVEV in the germline V gene (reference sequence). This CDR3 is 15 amino acids long. The junction had 4 bases not matched to a gene; V was cut back by 3 bases and J by 4 bases. DNA for the CDR3: TGTGCCAGCAGTTTCCGGACAGGGGGCTTCTATGGCTACACCTTC. Protein sequence: CASSFRTGGFYGYTF.

This chain uses TRBV7-9 with TRBJ1-5, with 7 bases that match TRBD1. Germline CDR1 and CDR2: SEHNR and FQNEAQ (reference sequence). Trimming removed 3 bases from V and 4 bases from J; junction bases left unmatched: 0. The CDR3 sequence is 13 residues long. The CDR3 DNA reads TGTGCCAGCAGCTTGACAGGGAATCAGCCCCAGCATTTT. Translated: CASSLTGNQPQHF.

The chain uses TRBV7-2 and TRBJ2-3, with TRBD2 identical over 7 bases. V dropped 1 base and J dropped 1; count of bases not matched to a gene: 5. The length of the CDR3 is 16 residues. CDR1 is SGHTA and CDR2 is FQGNSA in the germline V gene. CDR3 region: CASSLDGGWGTDTQYF. The DNA of the CDR3 is TGTGCCAGCAGCTTAGACGGGGGGTGGGGCACAGATACGCAGTATTTT.

The chain has TRBV11-2 and TRBJ2-7; D is uncertain. The CDR3 runs to 10 residues. Germline V gene data show CDR1 as SGHAT and CDR2 as FQNNGV. Trimming removed 4 bases from V and 4 bases from J, with 2 bases in between. The CDR3 is CASSYYEQYF. CDR3 bases: TGTGCCAGCAGCTATTACGAGCAGTACTTC.

This sequence joins TRBV10-3 and TRBJ2-5; TRBD2 aligns across 8 bases. Per germline, CDR1 ENHRY and CDR2 SYGVKD. Trimming at V came to 7 bases and at J to 1 base, leaving 5 bases not matched to a gene. The CDR3 covers 14 residues. The CDR3 coding sequence is TGTGCCATCACCCCGGGGGGGGCCCAAGAGACCCAGTACTTC. Protein product: CAITPGGAQETQYF.

The chain couples TRBV4-1 to TRBJ1-1, with no clear D. The CDR3 extends over 13 amino acids. Germline CDR1 reads MGHRA; CDR2 reads YSYEKL. Trimming cost V 2 bases and J 2 bases, with 6 bases left between them. The CDR3 bases are TGCGCCAGCAGCCAAATTAGCAACACTGAAGCTTTCTTT. Its translation is CASSQISNTEAFF.

The genes are TRBV12-5 and TRBJ2-6, with unresolved D. V was shortened by 7 bases and J by 2 bases, with 12 bases between the two germline ends. CDR1 and CDR2 from the germline V gene are LGHNT and FRNRAP. The CDR3 runs to 15 residues. CDR3: CASATKVAGANVLTF. The CDR3 nucleotides are TGTGCTAGTGCCACTAAGGTTGCTGGGGCCAACGTCCTGACTTTC.

The rearrangement joins TRBV5-6 to TRBJ2-1; maybe TRBD2 (5 bases). There are 15 residues in the CDR3. Germline CDR1 SGHDT, CDR2 YYEEEE. Trimming shortened V by 1 base and J by 2 bases, and 10 bases separated the two germline ends. This CDR3 reads CASSLFEGPYNEQFF. The CDR3 DNA sequence: TGTGCCAGCAGCTTGTTCGAGGGCCCCTACAATGAGCAGTTCTTC.

The chain employs TRBV5-6 and TRBJ2-6; D may be TRBD1 (6 bases). Trimming took off 5 bases at V and 1 base at J, with 19 bases between the two ends. CDR1 is SGHDT and CDR2 is YYEEEE in the germline V gene. The length of the CDR3 is 18 residues. CDR3 nucleotide sequence: TGTGCCAGCAGTACGGGACATTCATTACCATCTGGGGCCAACGTCCTGACTTTC. Residues: CASSTGHSLPSGANVLTF.

V gene TRBV19 combines with J gene TRBJ1-1, with a tentative D call TRBD1 (5 bases). Trimming cost V 8 bases and J 5 bases, with 12 bases left between them. This CDR3 is built from 12 residues. CDR1 is LNHDA and CDR2 is SQIVND in the germline V gene (reference sequence). The CDR3, as DNA: TGTGCCAGTCAGGGTGGATCGACTGAAGCTTTCTTT. This sequence encodes CASQGGSTEAFF.

The V call is TRBV11-1, the J call TRBJ2-6; possible D gene TRBD2, 7 bases. Trimming removed 5 bases from V and 4 bases from J, with 15 bases in between. The germline V gene encodes CDR1 SGHAT and CDR2 FQDESV (reference sequence). CDR3 length: 16 residues. For the CDR3, the DNA is TGTGCCAGCAGCGGTAATGGGGGGGGCGGGGCCAACGTCCTGACTTTC. It encodes CASSGNGGGGANVLTF.

The chain employs TRBV10-3 and TRBJ1-5, with 7 nucleotides matching TRBD1. Germline loops: CDR1 ENHRY, CDR2 SYGVKD. Trimming removed 5 bases from V and 0 bases from J; junction bases left unmatched: 7. This CDR3 region has 16 residues. The CDR3: CAISPSRDSSNQPQHF. The CDR3 DNA sequence: TGTGCCATCAGTCCTTCTCGGGACAGTAGCAATCAGCCCCAGCATTTT.